The rows below give T cell receptor beta chains drawn from one sample of a study of human T cells and chemical hapten exposure. TCRdb reprocessed the RACE reads via MiXCR and lists one record per CDR3 protein. The table records tens of thousands of distinct CDR3 sequences, 9.5% to 10% of them present only once. The material sequenced was whole blood, taken in connection with sensitization to the hapten diphenylcyclopropenone (DPC). The receptors shown here come from a woman aged 25 to 39 with alopecia areata. Some clones in this sample may be carry-over from other donors' samples. Each CDR3 is given with its conserved first and last residue. Fields, in order: CDR3 DNA, CDR3 protein, D gene, V gene, J gene, clone size. D genes are given only for firm matches. Clone size is stated in some rows and not others, as once, few, many or a class when expanded.

CDR3 DNA: TGTGCCAGCAGCTTAGTGCCCGGGACTAGCGGGCGGCGAAACATTCAGTACTTC
CDR3 protein: CASSLVPGTSGRRNIQYF
D gene: TRBD2
V gene: TRBV7-2
J gene: TRBJ2-4
clone size: NA

CDR3 DNA: TGCAGCGTTGGGACAGGGGGCTACAATGAGCAGTTCTTC
CDR3 protein: CSVGTGGYNEQFF
D gene: TRBD1
V gene: TRBV29-1
J gene: TRBJ2-1
clone size: NA

CDR3 DNA: TGTGCCAGCAGTTACGGGGACTTGATTAATGAGCAGTTCTTC
CDR3 protein: CASSYGDLINEQFF
D gene: NA
V gene: TRBV6-2/TRBV6-3
J gene: TRBJ2-1
clone size: NA

CDR3 DNA: TGTGCCATCCTCAGGGGCTGCTCCTACGAGCAGTACTTC
CDR3 protein: CAILRGCSYEQYF
D gene: NA
V gene: TRBV19
J gene: TRBJ2-7
clone size: NA

CDR3 DNA: TGTGCCAGCAGTGACAGGGCCTACAATGAGCAGTTCTTC
CDR3 protein: CASSDRAYNEQFF
D gene: NA
V gene: TRBV6-4
J gene: TRBJ2-1
clone size: many

CDR3 DNA: TGCAGTGCCCGGACAGCCTCTGGGGCCAACGTCCTGACTTTC
CDR3 protein: CSARTASGANVLTF
D gene: NA
V gene: TRBV20-1
J gene: TRBJ2-6
clone size: NA

CDR3 DNA: TGTGCCAGCAGTCCAGGACACGGGATAACTAATGAAAAACTGTTTTTT
CDR3 protein: CASSPGHGITNEKLFF
D gene: NA
V gene: TRBV6-6
J gene: TRBJ1-4
clone size: few

CDR3 DNA: TGTGCCAGCCTGACAGTCTCTCTATCCCAAGCTTTCTTT
CDR3 protein: CASLTVSLSQAFF
D gene: NA
V gene: TRBV12-3/TRBV12-4
J gene: TRBJ1-1
clone size: few

CDR3 DNA: TGTGCCAGCAGCTTAGGACAGGTGGACGAAAAACTGTTTTTT
CDR3 protein: CASSLGQVDEKLFF
D gene: NA
V gene: TRBV7-2
J gene: TRBJ1-4
clone size: few

CDR3 DNA: TGCAGTGCTTCAAGGGGACAGGGCTACGAGCAGTACTTC
CDR3 protein: CSASRGQGYEQYF
D gene: TRBD1
V gene: TRBV20-1
J gene: TRBJ2-7
clone size: many

CDR3 DNA: TGCAGTGCCGTTAAGACGGGGAACTACGAGCAGTACTTC
CDR3 protein: CSAVKTGNYEQYF
D gene: NA
V gene: TRBV20-1
J gene: TRBJ2-7
clone size: few

CDR3 DNA: TGTGCCAGCAGCTCCGGGCTATACGGCGAGCAGTACTTC
CDR3 protein: CASSSGLYGEQYF
D gene: NA
V gene: TRBV7-2
J gene: TRBJ2-7
clone size: many

CDR3 DNA: TGTGCCAGCAGCTTGACGGACAGCAATCAGCCCCAGCATTTT
CDR3 protein: CASSLTDSNQPQHF
D gene: NA
V gene: TRBV7-9
J gene: TRBJ1-5
clone size: NA

CDR3 DNA: TGTGCCAGCGGAGACCGACTTAATGAGCAGTTCTTC
CDR3 protein: CASGDRLNEQFF
D gene: NA
V gene: TRBV6-1
J gene: TRBJ2-1
clone size: many

CDR3 DNA: TGTGCCAGCAGCTATAGCGGGGCAGAGACCCAGTACTTC
CDR3 protein: CASSYSGAETQYF
D gene: TRBD2
V gene: TRBV7-6
J gene: TRBJ2-5
clone size: NA

CDR3 DNA: TGTGCCAGCTGCACCGGGACCCGAACGAATGAGCAGTTCTTC
CDR3 protein: CASCTGTRTNEQFF
D gene: NA
V gene: TRBV28
J gene: TRBJ2-1
clone size: NA

CDR3 DNA: TGTGCCAGCTCGCTGGACAGGGAGCATGGCTACACCTTC
CDR3 protein: CASSLDREHGYTF
D gene: TRBD1
V gene: TRBV18
J gene: TRBJ1-2
clone size: NA

CDR3 DNA: TGCGCCAGCAGCCAAGAAGGGACAGTCACCGGGGAGCTGTTTTTT
CDR3 protein: CASSQEGTVTGELFF
D gene: TRBD1
V gene: TRBV4-1
J gene: TRBJ2-2
clone size: NA

CDR3 DNA: TGTGCCAGCAGCTCCGGGGCCGAAGGGAATGAAAAACTGTTTTTT
CDR3 protein: CASSSGAEGNEKLFF
D gene: NA
V gene: TRBV5-4
J gene: TRBJ1-4
clone size: few

CDR3 DNA: TGTGCCAGCAATATGTGGGGGCCTGGGGCCAACGTCCTGACTTTC
CDR3 protein: CASNMWGPGANVLTF
D gene: NA
V gene: TRBV28
J gene: TRBJ2-6
clone size: many

CDR3 DNA: TGCAGTGCTCGGGACCCCCGTGGCGCAGATACGCAGTATTTT
CDR3 protein: CSARDPRGADTQYF
D gene: NA
V gene: TRBV20-1
J gene: TRBJ2-3
clone size: NA

CDR3 DNA: TGCGCCAGCTCTAGCGGGGGGAACTACGAGCAGTACTTC
CDR3 protein: CASSSGGNYEQYF
D gene: TRBD2
V gene: TRBV5-1
J gene: TRBJ2-7
clone size: NA

CDR3 DNA: TGTGCCAGCAGCACAACCGGGGCTTCCAACTACGAGCAGTACTTC
CDR3 protein: CASSTTGASNYEQYF
D gene: NA
V gene: TRBV11-1
J gene: TRBJ2-7
clone size: many

CDR3 DNA: TGCAGTGCCGACCCGGGTGACGCCTTCCCTTACGAGCAGTACTTC
CDR3 protein: CSADPGDAFPYEQYF
D gene: NA
V gene: TRBV20-1
J gene: TRBJ2-7
clone size: many

CDR3 DNA: TGTCGGGGGGCTGCCGGCTACACCTTC
CDR3 protein: CRGAAGYTF
D gene: NA
V gene: TRBV20-1
J gene: TRBJ1-2
clone size: many

CDR3 DNA: TGTGCCAGCAGTTTAGAGAGAGGCAGCCCGAACACTGAAGCTTTCTTT
CDR3 protein: CASSLERGSPNTEAFF
D gene: NA
V gene: TRBV27
J gene: TRBJ1-1
clone size: NA

CDR3 DNA: TGTGCCAGCAGCCCCTTGGGGGGGCCGACAGATACGCAGTATTTT
CDR3 protein: CASSPLGGPTDTQYF
D gene: NA
V gene: TRBV7-3
J gene: TRBJ2-3
clone size: few

CDR3 DNA: TGTGCCAGCAGTACCTCTGGGGGGTATAAAGAGACCCAGTACTTC
CDR3 protein: CASSTSGGYKETQYF
D gene: NA
V gene: TRBV6-5
J gene: TRBJ2-5
clone size: few

CDR3 DNA: TGTGCCAGCAGCGAGACATTTGGGAACGAGCAGTACTTC
CDR3 protein: CASSETFGNEQYF
D gene: NA
V gene: TRBV7-3
J gene: TRBJ2-7
clone size: many

CDR3 DNA: TGTGCCAGCAGGAGCGGGGGATCCAACAATGAGCAGTTCTTC
CDR3 protein: CASRSGGSNNEQFF
D gene: TRBD2
V gene: TRBV6-6
J gene: TRBJ2-1
clone size: many

CDR3 DNA: TGTGCCAGCAGCTTACTAGCGGGGGGAGTCAATGAGCAGTTCTTC
CDR3 protein: CASSLLAGGVNEQFF
D gene: TRBD2
V gene: TRBV7-2
J gene: TRBJ2-1
clone size: NA

CDR3 DNA: TGTGCCAGCAGCTCGATCTCCGGGGGGAACACAGATACGCAGTATTTT
CDR3 protein: CASSSISGGNTDTQYF
D gene: TRBD2
V gene: TRBV11-3
J gene: TRBJ2-3
clone size: NA

CDR3 DNA: TGTGCCAGCAGCTTAGGGGCCCGCTCCTATAATTCACCCCTCCACTTT
CDR3 protein: CASSLGARSYNSPLHF
D gene: NA
V gene: TRBV7-2
J gene: TRBJ1-6
clone size: few

CDR3 DNA: TGTGCCAGCAGCCAAGGACGGTACACTGAAGCTTTCTTT
CDR3 protein: CASSQGRYTEAFF
D gene: NA
V gene: TRBV14
J gene: TRBJ1-1
clone size: few

CDR3 DNA: TGTGCCAGCTCACCATTCGGACAGAACACAGATACGCAGTATTTT
CDR3 protein: CASSPFGQNTDTQYF
D gene: NA
V gene: TRBV18
J gene: TRBJ2-3
clone size: NA

CDR3 DNA: TGCGCCAGCAGCCAAGGGCCCGGGACAGGGTACGGCTACACCTTC
CDR3 protein: CASSQGPGTGYGYTF
D gene: TRBD1
V gene: TRBV4-3
J gene: TRBJ1-2
clone size: many

CDR3 DNA: TGTGCCTGGAGTGTGACGGGGGCGATCACCGGGGAGCTGTTTTTT
CDR3 protein: CAWSVTGAITGELFF
D gene: NA
V gene: TRBV30
J gene: TRBJ2-2
clone size: NA

CDR3 DNA: TGTGCCAGCAGCGACGGGCTCTCCTACGAGCAGTACTTC
CDR3 protein: CASSDGLSYEQYF
D gene: NA
V gene: TRBV2
J gene: TRBJ2-7
clone size: many

CDR3 DNA: TGTGCCAGTAGCTATTCAGGGGCCGCTAGAGGTACGCAGTATTTT
CDR3 protein: CASSYSGAARGTQYF
D gene: NA
V gene: TRBV19
J gene: TRBJ2-3
clone size: NA

CDR3 DNA: TGCGCCAGCAGCTTGGGAGGACAGACAGATACGCAGTATTTT
CDR3 protein: CASSLGGQTDTQYF
D gene: NA
V gene: TRBV5-1
J gene: TRBJ2-3
clone size: few

CDR3 DNA: TGTGCCAGCAGTGAGGGACTAGCGGGGCGTCTGACGAACACCGGGGAGCTGTTTTTT
CDR3 protein: CASSEGLAGRLTNTGELFF
D gene: TRBD2
V gene: TRBV2
J gene: TRBJ2-2
clone size: few

CDR3 DNA: TGCGCCAGCAGCTCGCCGCCCCCTGGAGGGTCCGATGAGCAGTTCTTC
CDR3 protein: CASSSPPPGGSDEQFF
D gene: NA
V gene: TRBV5-1
J gene: TRBJ2-1
clone size: many

CDR3 DNA: TGTGCCAGCAGTGATAGACGGAGTAATGAAAAACTGTTTTTT
CDR3 protein: CASSDRRSNEKLFF
D gene: NA
V gene: TRBV6-1
J gene: TRBJ1-4
clone size: few

CDR3 DNA: TGTGCCAGCAGCGGAGGAGTATTAGATGATAATTCACCCCTCCACTTT
CDR3 protein: CASSGGVLDDNSPLHF
D gene: NA
V gene: TRBV9
J gene: TRBJ1-6
clone size: few

CDR3 DNA: TGTGCCAGCAGCCTTGAGGGGACAGGGTTTGCGAGATTAGCCAAAAACATTCAGTACTTC
CDR3 protein: CASSLEGTGFARLAKNIQYF
D gene: TRBD1
V gene: TRBV7-3
J gene: TRBJ2-4
clone size: few

CDR3 DNA: TGTGCCAGCAGTGCATCCGGGCCCCAATCTGGGGCTTTCTTT
CDR3 protein: CASSASGPQSGAFF
D gene: NA
V gene: TRBV28
J gene: TRBJ1-1
clone size: NA

CDR3 DNA: TGCAGCGTTGAACGGCTAGCGGGGGGATATCAAGAGACCCAGTACTTC
CDR3 protein: CSVERLAGGYQETQYF
D gene: TRBD2
V gene: TRBV29-1
J gene: TRBJ2-5
clone size: NA

CDR3 DNA: TGTGCCAGCAGCACGGGATACGGGACACACTCCTACGAGCAGTTCTTC
CDR3 protein: CASSTGYGTHSYEQFF
D gene: NA
V gene: TRBV27
J gene: TRBJ2-1
clone size: NA

CDR3 DNA: TGTGCCAGCAGCACATTACAGGGCACAGATACGCAGTATTTT
CDR3 protein: CASSTLQGTDTQYF
D gene: NA
V gene: TRBV5-8
J gene: TRBJ2-3
clone size: many

CDR3 DNA: TGCAGTGCTAGTTGGGCCGAAAACTATGGCTACACCTTC
CDR3 protein: CSASWAENYGYTF
D gene: NA
V gene: TRBV20-1
J gene: TRBJ1-2
clone size: medium-sized

CDR3 DNA: TGTGCCAGCAGTGAACTAACGGAGACCCAGTACTTC
CDR3 protein: CASSELTETQYF
D gene: NA
V gene: TRBV2
J gene: TRBJ2-5
clone size: few

CDR3 DNA: TGTGCCAGCAGCCCCGAGGCGGGGTGGGGATGGACTGAAGCTTTCTTT
CDR3 protein: CASSPEAGWGWTEAFF
D gene: NA
V gene: TRBV7-3
J gene: TRBJ1-1
clone size: few

CDR3 DNA: TGTGCCAGCAGCACGGGACAGGGCTACACCGGGGAGCTGTTTTTT
CDR3 protein: CASSTGQGYTGELFF
D gene: TRBD1
V gene: TRBV12-3/TRBV12-4
J gene: TRBJ2-2
clone size: few

CDR3 DNA: TGTGCCAGTAGTATTCGGGGGACAGAGACCCAGTACTTC
CDR3 protein: CASSIRGTETQYF
D gene: NA
V gene: TRBV19
J gene: TRBJ2-5
clone size: many

CDR3 DNA: TGTGCCAGCAGTGAAGATATAGAGGCAGATACGCAGTATTTT
CDR3 protein: CASSEDIEADTQYF
D gene: NA
V gene: TRBV6-4
J gene: TRBJ2-3
clone size: few

CDR3 DNA: TGTGCCAGCAGCCACGGGCCGGAGTACGAGCAGTACTTC
CDR3 protein: CASSHGPEYEQYF
D gene: NA
V gene: TRBV7-8
J gene: TRBJ2-7
clone size: hyperexpanded

CDR3 DNA: TGCAGCGTTTTAGGGCAGACTAATGAAAAACTGTTTTTT
CDR3 protein: CSVLGQTNEKLFF
D gene: NA
V gene: TRBV29-1
J gene: TRBJ1-4
clone size: NA

CDR3 DNA: TGTGCCAGCAGTTACGGTATCACCTACGAGCAGTACTTC
CDR3 protein: CASSYGITYEQYF
D gene: NA
V gene: TRBV6-6
J gene: TRBJ2-7
clone size: NA

CDR3 DNA: TGCAGCGTTGGAAAGGGACAGTCCTACGAGCAGTACTTC
CDR3 protein: CSVGKGQSYEQYF
D gene: TRBD1
V gene: TRBV29-1
J gene: TRBJ2-7
clone size: many

CDR3 DNA: TGTGCCAGCAGTTTTCTCCCCCGCGAGCAGTACTTC
CDR3 protein: CASSFLPREQYF
D gene: NA
V gene: TRBV28
J gene: TRBJ2-7
clone size: many